The T cell receptor (beta chain) under discussion was sequenced for a study of identical twins. The authors used template switching to add a universal primer site and gave cDNA unique molecular identifiers. One entry per CDR3 protein results from TCRdb running MiXCR on the 5' RACE reads. The sample carries just over 500,000 distinct CDR3 sequences, 22% recorded once. CDR3 length: 15 amino acids. CDR1 and CDR2 from the germline V gene are MNHEY and SVGAGI. Between the trimmed V and J ends, which lost 0 bases and 5 bases, there was a span of 13 bases. This same sample was also part of a study on T cells expressing NK-cell markers.

Material: CD4+ T cells sorted from blood. V gene TRBV6-5 combines with J gene TRBJ1-1; D is ambiguous. The TCR sequence derives from a woman aged 18-29 years in good health. CDR3 loop: CASSYSPAHRTEAFF. The CDR3 nucleotides read TGTGCCAGCAGTTACTCTCCAGCCCATCGGACTGAAGCTTTCTTT.